This T cell receptor beta chain emerged from a study of identifying expanded T cells in peripheral blood. With regard to this clone: Its antigen is not identified.

Findings and caveats of the study: Technical replicates showed around 1.2 changed clones; approximately 2 weeks roughly 16; four weeks 19. Two-week clone count variance significantly increased as total template count grew.

Healthy donors had no documented immune events, such as infections, while sampled. The germline gives CDR1 SGHRS, CDR2 YFSETQ. CDR3 length equals 15 residues. The J segment lost 7 bases and the V segment lost 5 bases, leaving 6 bases of the junction unmatched. Generated by immunoSEQ multiplex PCR, the TCRdb table keeps only in-frame clones and is missing some. The data contain tens of thousands of clones, approximately 80% of them seen just once; the ten biggest clones take up around 13%. Sequences were obtained from blood. The genes are TRBV5-1 and TRBJ1-4, with TRBD1 matching over 12 bases. The TCR originated in a person aged 18 to 69 in good health. The CDR3: CASREGTGGFEKLFF. In DNA, the CDR3 is TGCGCCAGCAGGGAGGGGACAGGGGGCTTTGAAAAACTGTTTTTT. The whole variable domain, filled in from reference TRBV5-1 and TRBJ1-4, reads KAGVTQTPRYLIKTRGQQVTLSCSPISGHRSVSWYQQTPGQGLQFLFEYFSETQRNKGNFPGRFSGRQFSNSRSEMNVSTLELGDSALYLCASREGTGGFEKLFFGSGTQLSVL.